The T cell receptor beta chain under discussion was sequenced for a study of post-analysis software for immune sequencing data. The wider study: Included courses were relapsing-remitting and secondary progressive multiple sclerosis; progressive-relapsing multiple sclerosis was also included. Findings and caveats of the study: When patients were compared with controls, 4 or 5 TRBV segments were more frequent, TRBV5-6, TRBV5-1 and TRBV20-1 among them. Diversity measured as normalized Chao1 was significantly lower in multiple sclerosis patients than in controls.

Carried by the TCR beta cDNA libraries were unique molecular identifiers. In TCRdb, the PCR reads were re-called with MiXCR into one record per CDR3 protein. The profile shows under 200,000 distinct CDR3 sequences, around 34% of them singletons. Trimming left V 6 bases short and J 9 bases short, with 15 bases between. This CDR3 is built from 13 residues. The V gene's germline CDR1 is DFQATT and CDR2 SNEGSKA (reference sequence). This clonotype was observed a few times. No antigen is known for it. Sequenced material: blood, taken after autologous hematopoietic stem cell transplantation. The origin of this receptor is a girl between 5 and 17 years old with multiple sclerosis. The rearrangement joins TRBV20-1 to TRBJ1-6, with D maybe TRBD1 (5 bases). CDR3 loop: CSATQGVGSPLHF. The CDR3 nucleotides read TGCAGTGCCACCCAGGGAGTAGGTTCACCCCTCCACTTT.